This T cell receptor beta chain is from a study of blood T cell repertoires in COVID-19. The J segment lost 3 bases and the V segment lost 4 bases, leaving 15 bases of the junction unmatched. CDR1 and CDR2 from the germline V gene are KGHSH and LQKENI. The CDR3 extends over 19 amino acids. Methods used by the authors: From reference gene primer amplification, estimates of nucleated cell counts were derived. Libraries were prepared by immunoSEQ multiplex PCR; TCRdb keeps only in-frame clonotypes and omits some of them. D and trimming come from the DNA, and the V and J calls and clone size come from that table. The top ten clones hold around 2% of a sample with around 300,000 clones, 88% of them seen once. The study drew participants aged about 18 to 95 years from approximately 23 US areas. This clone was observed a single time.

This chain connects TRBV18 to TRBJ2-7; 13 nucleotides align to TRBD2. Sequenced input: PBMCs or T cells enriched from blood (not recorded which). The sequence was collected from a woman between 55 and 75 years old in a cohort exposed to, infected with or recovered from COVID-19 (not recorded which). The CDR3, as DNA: TGTGCCAGCTCACAGGCCCCTCGAGGACTAGCGGGAGACGTCTACGAGCAGTACTTC. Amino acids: CASSQAPRGLAGDVYEQYF.